A selection of T cell receptor beta chains follows, all from one sample in a study of blood T cell repertoires in COVID-19. The protocol was immunoSEQ multiplex PCR, while the TCRdb copy is restricted to in-frame clones and leaves out a portion. The sample shows around 500,000 clones, 88% of them seen only once. Sequences were obtained from PBMCs or T cells enriched from blood (not recorded which). These receptors were obtained from an older woman who had recovered from COVID-19. CDR3s include the opening cysteine and the closing phenylalanine or tryptophan. The D gene is left open where the match is weak. A row's size may be missing; if present it is once, few, many or a size class.

d_gene,abundance,v_gene,j_gene,CDR3nt,CDR3aa
NA,NA,TRBV11-3,TRBJ2-3,TGTGCCAGCAGCATGGGACTGGTCACAGATACGCAGTATTTT,CASSMGLVTDTQYF
TRBD1,NA,TRBV11-2,TRBJ1-2,TGTGCCAGCAGCTTAGGCCCCTTGGCAGGGGGCTATGGCTACACCTTC,CASSLGPLAGGYGYTF
TRBD1,NA,TRBV5-1,TRBJ1-1,TGCGCCAGCAGCGCGGGACAGGGTGTCGGCACTGAAGCTTTCTTT,CASSAGQGVGTEAFF
NA,NA,TRBV14,TRBJ2-7,TGTGCCAGCAGCCATGGGGGGTTGTACGAGCAGTACTTC,CASSHGGLYEQYF
NA,NA,TRBV27,TRBJ2-5,TGTGCCAGCAGTGAACTAATACAGGGTGCGAAGACCCAGTACTTC,CASSELIQGAKTQYF
TRBD1,NA,TRBV20-1,TRBJ1-1,TGCAGTCAAGCGAGGACAGGGCACGCTTTCTTT,CSQARTGHAFF
NA,NA,TRBV27,TRBJ2-1,TGTGCCAGCAGTTTACAGGGCAACAAATACAATGAGCAGTTCTTC,CASSLQGNKYNEQFF
TRBD1,NA,TRBV7-2,TRBJ2-1,TGTGCCAGCAGCAGGACAGGAACTTACTACAATGAGCAGTTCTTC,CASSRTGTYYNEQFF
NA,NA,TRBV5-1,TRBJ1-3,TGCGCCAGCAGCTTATACAGGGTAGGAGGATCTGGAAACACCATATATTTT,CASSLYRVGGSGNTIYF
TRBD2,NA,TRBV2,TRBJ2-7,TGTGCCAGCAGTGAAGCGGGACTAGCGGAATATTACGAGCAGTACTTC,CASSEAGLAEYYEQYF
TRBD2,NA,TRBV6-1,TRBJ2-5,TGTGCCAGCAGTGAAGGGCTAGCGGGGCCACAAGAGACCCAGTACTTC,CASSEGLAGPQETQYF
TRBD2,NA,TRBV2,TRBJ2-3,TGTGCCAGCAGTGAACTATTAGCGGGGGAAGATACGCAGTATTTT,CASSELLAGEDTQYF
NA,once,TRBV24-1,TRBJ2-1,TGTGCCACCAGTGACCGCTCACTAGTTTTGGGCAATGAGCAGTTCTTC,CATSDRSLVLGNEQFF
TRBD1,NA,TRBV5-1,TRBJ2-1,TGCGCCAGCAGCTTGGGTACAGGGGCGCGCTACAATGAGCAGTTCTTC,CASSLGTGARYNEQFF
NA,NA,TRBV18,TRBJ2-2,TGTGCCAGCTCATCCGGACTGCCCCCCGGGGAGCTGTTTTTT,CASSSGLPPGELFF
NA,NA,TRBV3-1/TRBV3-2,TRBJ2-6,TGTGCCAGCAGCCAAGATCCCGGGGCTGGGGCCAACGTCCTGACTTTC,CASSQDPGAGANVLTF
NA,NA,TRBV27,TRBJ1-6,TGTGCCAGCAATTCGCCGGGACAAGCAAATTCACCCCTCCACTTT,CASNSPGQANSPLHF
NA,NA,TRBV6-5,TRBJ1-5,TGTGCCAGCAGGGCCGGACGGGGTTGGGATCAGCCCCAGCATTTT,CASRAGRGWDQPQHF
NA,NA,TRBV2,TRBJ2-5,TGTGCCAGCAGTGACCCTAAGGAGGACCAGTACTTC,CASSDPKEDQYF
TRBD1,once,TRBV24-1,TRBJ2-1,TGTGCCACCAGTGATCCAGACAGGGGTGGGCAGTTCTTC,CATSDPDRGGQFF
NA,NA,TRBV5-4,TRBJ2-2,TGTGCCAGCAGCTTGGCCGGACTTTTAACCGGGGAGCTGTTTTTT,CASSLAGLLTGELFF
TRBD2,NA,TRBV5-5,TRBJ2-3,TGTGCCAGCAGCTTGGATAGCGGGGGTTTAAGGGATACGCAGTATTTT,CASSLDSGGLRDTQYF
TRBD1,NA,TRBV24-1,TRBJ2-4,TGTGCCACCAGTGACTCTCGACAGGGGACCAAAAACATTCAGTACTTC,CATSDSRQGTKNIQYF
TRBD1,NA,TRBV28,TRBJ1-1,TGTGCCAGCAGCCGCGGACAGGGGTGGGATGAAGCTTTCTTT,CASSRGQGWDEAFF
TRBD1,NA,TRBV6-5,TRBJ2-7,TGTGCCAGCAGTTACGACCCGGGACAGGGCTACGAGCAGTACTTC,CASSYDPGQGYEQYF
TRBD1,few,TRBV10-1,TRBJ1-1,TGCGCCAGCAGTGAGCGGCAGGGGGTCACTGAAGCTTTCTTT,CASSERQGVTEAFF
TRBD1,NA,TRBV5-1,TRBJ1-2,TGCGCCAGCAGCCCGATCACGACAGGGTCGGTCTATGGCTACACCTTC,CASSPITTGSVYGYTF
TRBD1,NA,TRBV9,TRBJ1-4,TGTGCCAGCAGCGCGCTAAACAAGGGACAGAATAATGAAAAACTGTTTTTT,CASSALNKGQNNEKLFF
TRBD1,NA,TRBV15,TRBJ1-5,TGTGCCACCAGAAACAGGGGATCTGGCAATCAGCCCCAGCATTTT,CATRNRGSGNQPQHF
TRBD2,NA,TRBV24-1,TRBJ2-1,TGTGCCACCAGTGATTTGTGGACTAGCGGGGGGCAGAATGAGCAGTTCTTC,CATSDLWTSGGQNEQFF
TRBD2,NA,TRBV24-1,TRBJ2-5,TGTGCCACCAGTGACCGTGGACTAGCGGAAGAGACCCAGTACTTC,CATSDRGLAEETQYF
NA,NA,TRBV29-1,TRBJ2-3,TGCAGCGTTGAGGATGACAGTGAAAACACAGATACGCAGTATTTT,CSVEDDSENTDTQYF
NA,NA,TRBV7-8,TRBJ2-7,TGTGCCAGCAGCCGAGACAGGAACTACGAGCAGTACTTC,CASSRDRNYEQYF
NA,once,TRBV5-1,TRBJ1-2,TGCGCCAGCAGCTTGGACTCCTATGGCTACACCTTC,CASSLDSYGYTF
TRBD1,NA,TRBV18,TRBJ2-1,TGTGCCAGCTCAACGGGACAGGGGGTCTACAATGAGCAGTTCTTC,CASSTGQGVYNEQFF
TRBD2,once,TRBV3-1/TRBV3-2,TRBJ2-5,TGTGCCAGCAGCCTTGGGACTAGCGGGGGGACTAGCCCCCAAGAGACCCAGTACTTC,CASSLGTSGGTSPQETQYF
TRBD1,NA,TRBV2,TRBJ2-1,TGTGCCAGGGGGACAGGGAGGGTTGAGCAGTTCTTC,CARGTGRVEQFF
TRBD1,NA,TRBV10-3,TRBJ2-4,TGTGCCATCGGGGCAGGGACAGGAGCCAAAAACATTCAGTACTTC,CAIGAGTGAKNIQYF
NA,NA,TRBV6-5,TRBJ1-2,TGTGCCAGCAGCCGACAAAAACTTAGCTATGGCTACACCTTC,CASSRQKLSYGYTF
TRBD2,once,TRBV7-9,TRBJ2-3,TGTGCCAGCAGCCCAAGGGCTAGCGGGGGCCGTAGCACAGATACGCAGTATTTT,CASSPRASGGRSTDTQYF
NA,NA,TRBV10-3,TRBJ2-1,TGTGCCATCAGTGATAGCGGTCGATACAATGAGCAGTTCTTC,CAISDSGRYNEQFF
TRBD1,NA,TRBV27,TRBJ1-1,TGTGCCAGCAGACCTAAAGGACAGGGGAACACTGAAGCTTTCTTT,CASRPKGQGNTEAFF
NA,NA,TRBV7-2,TRBJ1-4,TGTGCCAGCAGCAATTTGGGGATCCCGGGGGAAAAACTGTTTTTT,CASSNLGIPGEKLFF
NA,NA,TRBV21-1,TRBJ2-4,TGTGCCAGCAGACAGGGGCGGACCTCTCTAGCCAAAAACATTCAGTACTTC,CASRQGRTSLAKNIQYF
NA,NA,TRBV20-1,TRBJ1-1,TGCAGTGCGAGTTCTATCGCTGAAGCTTTCTTT,CSASSIAEAFF
TRBD2,NA,TRBV27,TRBJ2-1,TGTGCCAGCATAGCGGGGGGCCGGGATGAGCAGTTCTTC,CASIAGGRDEQFF
NA,NA,TRBV10-2,TRBJ1-1,TGCGCCAGCAGTGAGTCGCCAGGGCCCACTGAAGCTTTCTTT,CASSESPGPTEAFF
NA,NA,TRBV2,TRBJ2-3,TGTGCCAGCAGACTCCCGGGGGTAAGCACAGATACGCAGTATTTT,CASRLPGVSTDTQYF
NA,NA,TRBV5-1,TRBJ2-5,TGCGCCAGCAGACTTGACACAGGGATGCAAGAGACCCAGTACTTC,CASRLDTGMQETQYF
NA,NA,TRBV19,TRBJ1-5,TGTGCCAGTAGTACGCGACAGGATTATAGCAATCAGCCCCAGCATTTT,CASSTRQDYSNQPQHF
TRBD1,NA,TRBV7-6,TRBJ1-1,TGTGCCAGCAGCCTGTCAACAGGGGATTTGCACACTGAAGCTTTCTTT,CASSLSTGDLHTEAFF
NA,NA,TRBV7-9,TRBJ2-7,TGTGCCACTTCCCGCGGGCCCTACGAGCAGTACTTC,CATSRGPYEQYF
TRBD1,NA,TRBV5-8,TRBJ2-3,TGTGCCAGCAGCTTGGGCATTGGGACAGGGCCACACACAGATACGCAGTATTTT,CASSLGIGTGPHTDTQYF
NA,NA,TRBV6-4,TRBJ1-1,TGTGCCAGCAGTGTCGAGGCAAACACTGAAGCTTTCTTT,CASSVEANTEAFF